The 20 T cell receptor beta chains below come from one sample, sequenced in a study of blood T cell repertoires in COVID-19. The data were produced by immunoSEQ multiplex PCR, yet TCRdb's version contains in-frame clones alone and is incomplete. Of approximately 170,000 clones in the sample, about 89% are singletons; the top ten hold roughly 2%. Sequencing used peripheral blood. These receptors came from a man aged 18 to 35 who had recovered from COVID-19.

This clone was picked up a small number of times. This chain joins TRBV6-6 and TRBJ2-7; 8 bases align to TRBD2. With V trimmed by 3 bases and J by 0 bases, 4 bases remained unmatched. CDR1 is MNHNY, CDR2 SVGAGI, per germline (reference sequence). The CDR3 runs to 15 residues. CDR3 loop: CASSYREGSSYEQYF. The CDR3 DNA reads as TGTGCCAGCAGTTATCGGGAGGGGAGCTCCTACGAGCAGTACTTC.

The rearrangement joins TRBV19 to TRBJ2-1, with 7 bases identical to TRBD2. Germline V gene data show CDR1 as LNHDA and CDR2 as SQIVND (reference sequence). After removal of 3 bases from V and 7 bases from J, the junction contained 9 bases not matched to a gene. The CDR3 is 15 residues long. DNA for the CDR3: TGTGCCAGTAGTATCGGGGCGGGAGAAGGAAATGAGCAGTTCTTC. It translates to CASSIGAGEGNEQFF.

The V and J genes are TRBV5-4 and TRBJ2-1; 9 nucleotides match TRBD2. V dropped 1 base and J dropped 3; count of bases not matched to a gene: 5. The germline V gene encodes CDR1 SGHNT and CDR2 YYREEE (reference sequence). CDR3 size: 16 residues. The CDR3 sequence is CASSLLQLAGYNEQFF. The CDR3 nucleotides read TGTGCCAGCAGCTTGTTACAACTAGCGGGCTACAATGAGCAGTTCTTC.

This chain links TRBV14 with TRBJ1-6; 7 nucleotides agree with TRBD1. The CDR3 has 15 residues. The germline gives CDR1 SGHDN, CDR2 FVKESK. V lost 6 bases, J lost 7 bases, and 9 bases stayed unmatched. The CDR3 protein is CASRRDSLQNSPLHF. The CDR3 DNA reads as TGTGCCAGCAGACGGGACAGTCTCCAAAATTCACCCCTCCACTTT.

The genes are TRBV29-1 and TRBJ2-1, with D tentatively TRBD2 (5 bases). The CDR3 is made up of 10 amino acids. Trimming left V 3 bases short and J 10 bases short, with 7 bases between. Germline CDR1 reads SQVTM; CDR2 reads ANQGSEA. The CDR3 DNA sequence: TGCAGCGTTGATGAGCGGGAGCAGTTCTTC. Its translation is CSVDEREQFF.

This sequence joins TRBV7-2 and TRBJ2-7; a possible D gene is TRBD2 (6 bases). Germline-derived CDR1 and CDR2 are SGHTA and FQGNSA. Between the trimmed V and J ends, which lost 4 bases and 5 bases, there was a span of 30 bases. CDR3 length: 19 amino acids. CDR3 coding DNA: TGTGCCAGCAGCTCATCAGGAAGGCGGAGTGGGACTGCCACCCACGAGCAGTACTTC. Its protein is CASSSSGRRSGTATHEQYF.

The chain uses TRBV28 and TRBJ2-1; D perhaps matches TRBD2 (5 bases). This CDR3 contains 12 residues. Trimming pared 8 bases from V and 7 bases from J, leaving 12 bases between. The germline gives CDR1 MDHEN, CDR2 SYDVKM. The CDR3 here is CASLNGVNEQFF. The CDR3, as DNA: TGTGCCAGCTTAAACGGGGTGAATGAGCAGTTCTTC.

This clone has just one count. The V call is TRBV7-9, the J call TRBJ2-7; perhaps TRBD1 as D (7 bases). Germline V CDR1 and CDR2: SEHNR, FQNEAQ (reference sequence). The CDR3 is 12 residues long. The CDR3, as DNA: TGTGCATCCGGAGGGGGCCGGTACGAGCAGTACTTC. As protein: CASGGGRYEQYF.

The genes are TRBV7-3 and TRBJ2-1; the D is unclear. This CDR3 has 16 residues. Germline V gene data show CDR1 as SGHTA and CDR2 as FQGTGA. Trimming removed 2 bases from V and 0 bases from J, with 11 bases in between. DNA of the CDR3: TGTGCCAGCAGCTTACAGGCTCTAAGCTCCTACAATGAGCAGTTCTTC. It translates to CASSLQALSSYNEQFF.

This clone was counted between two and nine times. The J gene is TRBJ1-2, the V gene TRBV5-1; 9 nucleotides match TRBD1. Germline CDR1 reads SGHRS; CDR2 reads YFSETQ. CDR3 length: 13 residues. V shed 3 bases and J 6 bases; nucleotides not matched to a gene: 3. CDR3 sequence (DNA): TGCGCCAGCAGCTACGGACAGGGGAATGGCTACACCTTC. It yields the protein CASSYGQGNGYTF.

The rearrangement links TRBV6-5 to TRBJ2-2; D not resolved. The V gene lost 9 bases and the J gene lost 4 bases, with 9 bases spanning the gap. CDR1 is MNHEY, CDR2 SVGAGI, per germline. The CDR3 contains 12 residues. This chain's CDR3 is CASTLFTGELFF. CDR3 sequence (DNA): TGTGCCAGTACTCTGTTCACCGGGGAGCTGTTTTTT.

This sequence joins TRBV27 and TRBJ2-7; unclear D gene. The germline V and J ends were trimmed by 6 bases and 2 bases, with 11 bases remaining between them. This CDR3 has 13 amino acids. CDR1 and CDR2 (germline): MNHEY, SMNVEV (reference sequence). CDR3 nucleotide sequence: TGTGCCAGCAGGTGGAGTACAACCTACGAGCAGTACTTC. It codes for CASRWSTTYEQYF.

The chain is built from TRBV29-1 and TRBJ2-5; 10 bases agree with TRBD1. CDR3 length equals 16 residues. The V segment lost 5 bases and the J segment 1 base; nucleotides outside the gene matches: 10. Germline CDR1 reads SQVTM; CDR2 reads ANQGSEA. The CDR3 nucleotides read TGCAGCGTTTCGTCCCCCCGGGACAGGGGCCAAGAGACCCAGTACTTC. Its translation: CSVSSPRDRGQETQYF.

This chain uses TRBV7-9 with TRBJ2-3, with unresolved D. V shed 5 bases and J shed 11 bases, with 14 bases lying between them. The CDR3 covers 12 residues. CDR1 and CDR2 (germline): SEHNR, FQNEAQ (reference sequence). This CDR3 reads CASSTLVRQQYF. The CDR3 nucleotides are TGTGCCAGCAGCACCCTGGTGCGCCAGCAGTATTTT. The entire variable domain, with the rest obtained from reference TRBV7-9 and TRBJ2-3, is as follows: DTGVSQNPRHKITKRGQNVTFRCDPISEHNRLYWYRQTLGQGPEFLTYFQNEAQLEKSRLLSDRFSAERPKGSFSTLEIQRTEQGDSAMYLCASSTLVRQQYFGPGTRLTVL.

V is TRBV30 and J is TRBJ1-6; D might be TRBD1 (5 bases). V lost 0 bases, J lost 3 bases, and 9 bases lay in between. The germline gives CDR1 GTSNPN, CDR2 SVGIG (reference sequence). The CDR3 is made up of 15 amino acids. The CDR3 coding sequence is TGTGCCTGGAGTGTAAGGGGCCGCTATAATTCACCCCTCCACTTT. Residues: CAWSVRGRYNSPLHF.

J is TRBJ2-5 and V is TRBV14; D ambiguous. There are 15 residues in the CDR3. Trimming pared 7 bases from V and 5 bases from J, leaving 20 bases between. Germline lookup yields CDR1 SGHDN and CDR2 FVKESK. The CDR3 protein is CASTPGVWARETQYF. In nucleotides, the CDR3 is TGTGCCAGCACTCCAGGTGTCTGGGCTCGGGAGACCCAGTACTTC.

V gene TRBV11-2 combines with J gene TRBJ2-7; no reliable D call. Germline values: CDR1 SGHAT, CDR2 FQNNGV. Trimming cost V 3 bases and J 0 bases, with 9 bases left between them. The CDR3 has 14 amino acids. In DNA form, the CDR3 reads TGTGCCAGCAGCTTTCGTGCCAGCTCCTACGAGCAGTACTTC. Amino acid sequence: CASSFRASSYEQYF.

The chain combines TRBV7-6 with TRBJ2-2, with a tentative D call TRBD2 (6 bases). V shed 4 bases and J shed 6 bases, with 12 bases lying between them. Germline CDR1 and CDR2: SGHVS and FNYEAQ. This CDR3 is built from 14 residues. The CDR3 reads CASSSTSLAGELFF. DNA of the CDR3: TGTGCCAGCAGCTCGACTAGTTTAGCCGGGGAGCTGTTTTTT.

The CDR3 region is CASSSGTDSYEQYF. CDR3 nucleotide sequence: TGTGCCAGCAGTTCCGGGACTGACTCCTACGAGCAGTACTTC. V is TRBV2 and J is TRBJ2-7, with a possible D match to TRBD2 (6 bases). Trimming shortened V by 5 bases and J by 0 bases, and 11 bases separated the two germline ends. Germline CDR1 is SNHLY and CDR2 is FYNNEI. This CDR3 is 14 amino acids long.

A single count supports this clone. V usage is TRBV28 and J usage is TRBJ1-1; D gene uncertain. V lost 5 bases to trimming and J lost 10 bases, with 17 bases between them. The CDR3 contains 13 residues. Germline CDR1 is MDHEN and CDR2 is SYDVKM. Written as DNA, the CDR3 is TGTGCCAGCAGTCTCCAGCTTTTACGAGGAGCTTTCTTT. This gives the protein CASSLQLLRGAFF. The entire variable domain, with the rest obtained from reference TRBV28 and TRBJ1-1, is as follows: DVKVTQSSRYLVKRTGEKVFLECVQDMDHENMFWYRQDPGLGLRLIYFSYDVKMKEKGDIPEGYSVSREKKERFSLILESASTNQTSMYLCASSLQLLRGAFFGQGTRLTVV.